This record looks at one T cell receptor (beta chain) sequence and its context. This CDR3 region has 15 residues. V was clipped by 8 bases and J by 5 bases, with 19 bases between them. Germline CDR1 LNHDA, CDR2 SQIVND (reference sequence). The data were taken from a study of blood T cell repertoires in COVID-19. Looking at the study overall: Sites across the United States, Italy and Spain contributed samples from acute and convalescent COVID-19. In each case, the material was cDNA or gDNA derived from T cells, B-cell-depleted T cells, or PBMCs.

Original data processing: Reference gene primer amplification yielded estimated nucleated cell counts. Profiled with immunoSEQ multiplex PCR; TCRdb holds only in-frame clones, not every one. The DNA gave D and trimming, while V, J and clone size come from that table. The sample records some 250,000 clones, more than 70% being singletons. Sequencing input: peripheral blood. The rearrangement uses TRBV19 and TRBJ2-1; D perhaps matches TRBD2 (6 bases). The source of this sequence is a woman aged 35 to 49 who had recovered from COVID-19. CDR3 DNA sequence: TGTGCCAGTGGGGCAGCGCGGGACCTCAACAATGAGCAGTTCTTC. This encodes CASGAARDLNNEQFF.